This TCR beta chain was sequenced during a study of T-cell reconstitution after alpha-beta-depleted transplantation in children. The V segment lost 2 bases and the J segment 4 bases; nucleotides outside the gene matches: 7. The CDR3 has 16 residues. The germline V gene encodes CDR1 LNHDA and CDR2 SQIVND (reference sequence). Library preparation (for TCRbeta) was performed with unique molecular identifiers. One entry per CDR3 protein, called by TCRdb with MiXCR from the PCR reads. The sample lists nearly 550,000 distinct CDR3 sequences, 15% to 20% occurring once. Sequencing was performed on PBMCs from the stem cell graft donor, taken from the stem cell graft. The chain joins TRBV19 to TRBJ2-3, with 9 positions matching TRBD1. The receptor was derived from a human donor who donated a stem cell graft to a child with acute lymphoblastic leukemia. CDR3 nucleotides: TGTGCCAGTAGTATACCAGGGGGACAGGGCGCAGATACGCAGTATTTT. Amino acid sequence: CASSIPGGQGADTQYF.